This record concerns one T cell receptor beta chain sequence. Clones were sequenced by immunoSEQ multiplex PCR, and TCRdb holds only the in-frame ones, with some missing. Among about 21,000 clones listed, 70% to 85% were seen once. These data come from a study of PD-1 blockade in classical Hodgkin lymphoma. As for time point: cycle 4 day 1 (C4D1), after less than 7 weeks of nivolumab. In every patient, relapse followed autologous stem cell transplantation, while exposure to brentuximab vedotin differed. From germline, CDR1 is SGHRS and CDR2 YFSETQ. V was pared by 6 bases and J by 0 bases, with 7 bases of the junction left unmatched. This CDR3 is 15 amino acids long.

The chain has TRBV5-1 and TRBJ2-3; 7 nucleotides align to TRBD1. The material was peripheral blood mononuclear cells (PBMCs), obtained before the fourth cycle of nivolumab. The receptor was derived from a human donor with classical Hodgkin lymphoma. The CDR3 DNA reads TGCGCCAGCACCTCGGGACAGTATAGCACAGATACGCAGTATTTT. It is translated as CASTSGQYSTDTQYF.